This entry lists 19 T cell receptor beta chains sequenced from one sample in a study of cytomegalovirus exposure and HLA in healthy donors. The primer mix had 60 Vbeta and 13 Jbeta primers. Some clones are missing from TCRdb's copy, which holds only in-frame ones; the method was immunoSEQ multiplex PCR. The repertoire holds roughly 77,000 clones, with around 10% as singletons. The sample was PBMCs. The receptor set was obtained from a man aged 55 to 70 in good health and CMV-seropositive.

CDR3 coding DNA: TGTGCCTGTCCTGTAGCGGGAGGGGAGACCCAGTACTTC. Its translation is CACPVAGGETQYF. V is TRBV30 and J is TRBJ2-5, with 11 bases lining up with TRBD2. Losses at the gene ends were 6 bases for V and 5 bases for J; bases not matched to a gene: 5. The CDR3 length is 13 residues. CDR1 GTSNPN and CDR2 SVGIG come from the germline V gene (reference sequence). Variable domain in full (rest from reference TRBV30 and TRBJ2-5): SQTIHQWPATLVQPVGSPLSLECTVEGTSNPNLYWYRQAAGRGLQLLFYSVGIGQISSEVPQNLSASRPQDRQFILSSKKLLLSDSGFYLCACPVAGGETQYFGPGTRLLVL.

The CDR3 loop is CASSSSGGLGETQYF. The CDR3 DNA is TGTGCCAGCAGCTCTAGCGGGGGGTTAGGAGAGACCCAGTACTTC. The chain has TRBV7-3 and TRBJ2-5, with TRBD2 matching over 11 bases. The ends lost 4 bases at V and 4 bases at J; junction bases unmatched: 5. The CDR3 has 15 amino acids. Germline V gene lookup returns CDR1 SGHTA and CDR2 FQGTGA.

This clone was recorded a few times. The rearrangement links TRBV5-4 to TRBJ2-3; 9 bases fit TRBD1. CDR3 size: 16 residues. Germline CDR1 reads SGHNT; CDR2 reads YYREEE (reference sequence). V lost 0 bases and J lost 5; bases outside the gene matches: 7. The CDR3 DNA follows: TGTGCCAGCAGCTTGGCAGGGGACAGGGAGGGAGATACGCAGTATTTT. Its translation is CASSLAGDREGDTQYF. The whole variable domain, filled in from reference TRBV5-4 and TRBJ2-3, reads ETGVTQSPTHLIKTRGQQVTLRCSSQSGHNTVSWYQQALGQGPQFIFQYYREEENGRGNFPPRFSGLQFPNYSSELNVNALELDDSALYLCASSLAGDREGDTQYFGPGTRLTVL.

This chain links TRBV30 with TRBJ1-2; D remains ambiguous. Looked up from germline, CDR1 is GTSNPN and CDR2 is SVGIG (reference sequence). Trimming stripped 5 bases from V and 8 bases from J, with 12 bases between. The CDR3 is made up of 11 amino acids. The CDR3 loop is CAWSPGGGYTF. The CDR3 bases are TGTGCCTGGTCCCCAGGTGGCGGCTACACCTTC.

This clone was seen only a few times. The rearrangement uses TRBV2 and TRBJ1-1; weak D call: TRBD1 (6 bases). Germline CDR1 is SNHLY and CDR2 is FYNNEI. The CDR3 consists of 13 residues. With 2 bases removed from V and 5 bases from J, the gap between germline ends came to 9 bases. In DNA form, the CDR3 reads TGTGCCAGCAGTGAACCAGGGGATACTGAAGCTTTCTTT. It translates to CASSEPGDTEAFF.

There are many counts of this clone. The chain employs TRBV4-1 and TRBJ2-7, with no clear D. The CDR3 runs 17 residues. With 1 base removed from V and 0 bases from J, the gap between germline ends came to 16 bases. CDR1 MGHRA and CDR2 YSYEKL come from the germline V gene. CDR3 in amino acids: CASSQGFHFADSYEQYF. CDR3 bases: TGCGCCAGCAGCCAAGGGTTTCACTTCGCGGACTCCTACGAGCAGTACTTC.

This clone was counted a few times. This rearrangement joins TRBV28 to TRBJ2-7, with TRBD1 matching over 8 bases. The CDR3 covers 15 residues. V lost 6 bases, J lost 4 bases, and 11 bases stayed unmatched. CDR1 MDHEN and CDR2 SYDVKM come from the germline V gene. The CDR3 reads CASRPSPGGPYEQYF. The CDR3 nucleotides are TGTGCCAGCAGACCTTCCCCAGGGGGCCCATACGAGCAGTACTTC.

The table lists this clone with a few counts. This chain links TRBV9 with TRBJ1-5, with D maybe TRBD1 (5 bases). V was cut by 3 bases and J by 8 bases, with 15 bases left in between. From germline, CDR1 is SGDLS and CDR2 YYNGEE. The CDR3 is 14 amino acids. CDR3 region: CASSAFGGLEPQHF. The CDR3 DNA reads as TGTGCCAGCAGCGCCTTCGGGGGGTTAGAGCCCCAGCATTTT.

This clone was seen a few times. J is TRBJ1-5 and V is TRBV30; TRBD1 matches 7 bases. Germline V CDR1 and CDR2: GTSNPN, SVGIG (reference sequence). The CDR3 is 18 residues long. V trimming: 0 bases; J trimming: 0 bases; junction bases outside the gene matches: 11. The chain's CDR3 is CAWSVGGTVPYSNQPQHF. CDR3 in DNA: TGTGCCTGGAGTGTCGGCGGGACAGTACCTTATAGCAATCAGCCCCAGCATTTT.

This clone was seen only a few times. The chain has TRBV2 and TRBJ1-1; no definite D call. The V gene lost 2 bases and the J gene lost 6 bases, with 10 bases spanning the gap. The CDR3 covers 13 residues. Looked up from germline, CDR1 is SNHLY and CDR2 is FYNNEI. Written as DNA, the CDR3 is TGTGCCAGCAGTGAAAGAAGCGCAGCTGAAGCTTTCTTT. This encodes CASSERSAAEAFF.

This clone occurred a few times. V and J are TRBV19 and TRBJ2-1; 8 bases align to TRBD2. After removal of 4 bases from V and 6 bases from J, the junction contained 8 bases not matched to a gene. Germline V lookup: CDR1 LNHDA, CDR2 SQIVND (reference sequence). The CDR3 is 15 amino acids. CDR3 nucleotides: TGTGCCAGTAGTACGATAGCGGGACGTACCAATGAGCAGTTCTTC. It specifies CASSTIAGRTNEQFF. Based on the CDR3 plus reference TRBV19 and TRBJ2-1, the full variable domain is DGGITQSPKYLFRKEGQNVTLSCEQNLNHDAMYWYRQDPGQGLRLIYYSQIVNDFQKGDIAEGYSVSREKKESFPLTVTSAQKNPTAFYLCASSTIAGRTNEQFFGPGTRLTVL.

This clone has more than one count but fewer than ten. This chain joins TRBV30 and TRBJ1-1; unclear D gene. Germline V CDR1 and CDR2: GTSNPN, SVGIG (reference sequence). The CDR3 consists of 13 residues. V gave up 0 bases and J gave up 2 bases, with 7 bases separating them. CDR3 nucleotide sequence: TGTGCCTGGAGTGTAGAACACAACACTGAAGCTTTCTTT. This encodes CAWSVEHNTEAFF.

This clone was recorded a few times. The chain uses TRBV7-9 and TRBJ2-3; 7 nucleotides line up with TRBD2. V shed 5 bases and J 3 bases; nucleotides not matched to a gene: 8. Per the germline V gene, CDR1 is SEHNR and CDR2 is FQNEAQ (reference sequence). The CDR3 is 15 residues long. This CDR3 reads CASSPVGSGTDTQYF. DNA of the CDR3: TGTGCCAGCAGCCCCGTGGGTAGCGGGACAGATACGCAGTATTTT.

This clone was counted a few times. Only one base separates this from a far larger clonotype, so it likely reflects a read error. The same CDR3 is also encoded by other DNA sequences in this sample. The CDR3 sequence: CASSLGGRPTGELFF. The CDR3 DNA is TGTGCCAGCAGCTTAGGAGGTCGGCCTACCGGGGAGCTGTTTTTT. The rearrangement links TRBV7-9 to TRBJ2-2; D is unclear. The length of the CDR3 is 15 residues. Germline CDR1 and CDR2: SEHNR and FQNEAQ (reference sequence). V was clipped by 1 base and J by 5 bases, with 11 bases between them.

This clone has more than one count but fewer than ten. This rearrangement joins TRBV27 to TRBJ1-2, with 9 bases matching TRBD1. CDR1 is MNHEY, CDR2 SMNVEV, per germline (reference sequence). The V gene end was trimmed by 6 bases and the J gene end by 0 bases; junction bases not matched to a gene: 8. CDR3 size: 16 residues. CDR3 in DNA: TGTGCCAGCAGAATCCGCGGGACAGGGACTAACTATGGCTACACCTTC. This gives the protein CASRIRGTGTNYGYTF.

This clone was observed a few times. The gene calls are TRBV6-1 and TRBJ2-5; 10 nucleotides match TRBD2. The CDR3 loop spans 16 amino acids. Germline CDR1 is MNHNS and CDR2 is SASEGT. V shed 3 bases, J shed 5 bases, and the junction held 9 bases outside the gene matches. In nucleotides, the CDR3 is TGTGCCAGCAGTGAGGATGGGACTAGCGAATGGGAGACCCAGTACTTC. It encodes CASSEDGTSEWETQYF.

The chain joins TRBV29-1 to TRBJ2-5; 7 bases align to TRBD1. The V and J ends lost 3 bases and 3 bases, in that order; junction bases with no gene match: 7. Germline V CDR1 and CDR2: SQVTM, ANQGSEA. The CDR3 runs to 14 residues. CDR3 sequence: CSVDLTGAEETQYF. CDR3 nucleotides: TGCAGCGTTGACCTTACAGGGGCCGAAGAGACCCAGTACTTC.

This clone has a handful of counts. CDR3 in amino acids: CASSIFGGEGGSPLHF. DNA for the CDR3: TGTGCCAGTAGTATCTTTGGAGGGGAAGGAGGTTCACCCCTCCACTTT. This chain links TRBV19 with TRBJ1-6; the D gene is possibly TRBD1 (5 bases). This CDR3 is built from 16 residues. Trimming took off 3 bases at V and 9 bases at J, with 18 bases between the two ends. Per the germline V gene, CDR1 is LNHDA and CDR2 is SQIVND (reference sequence).

This clone was observed a handful of times. This sequence joins TRBV10-1 and TRBJ2-7, with 9 nucleotides matching TRBD1. In germline, CDR1 is WNHNN, CDR2 SYGVQD (reference sequence). J was trimmed by 3 bases and V by 9 bases; bases with no gene match: 6. The CDR3 is 13 residues long. The CDR3, as DNA: TGCGCCAGGCCGGGACAGGGATTCTACGAGCAGTACTTC. Translating gives CARPGQGFYEQYF.